The source of this TCR beta chain is a study of T cell responses to AZD1222 COVID-19 vaccine. General study results and limits: Most donors were white British, females outnumbered males, and clonal diversity was possibly underestimated. Regions left unmutated in variants are reportedly the target of nearly half of spike-specific TCRs.

Clones were read by immunoSEQ multiplex PCR, and TCRdb kept only the in-frame ones, dropping some. The data show roughly 77,000 clones, roughly 90% seen once. The CDR3 spans 15 residues. With V trimmed by 3 bases and J by 3 bases, 5 bases remained unmatched. The germline gives CDR1 SGHRS, CDR2 YFSETQ. Only one count was recorded for this clone. Its antigen is not identified. The chain links TRBV5-1 to TRBJ2-7; 11 bases fit TRBD2. This sample comprised peripheral blood, obtained 28 days after the second AZD1222 dose. This sequence was found in an adult who received the AZD1222 COVID-19 vaccine. The CDR3 loop reads CASSWTSGQGYEQYF. As DNA, the CDR3 is TGCGCCAGCAGCTGGACTAGCGGGCAAGGCTACGAGCAGTACTTC.